Below are 28 T cell receptor beta chains sequenced from a single sample in a study of shared clonotypes between healthy human individuals. Profiled with immunoSEQ multiplex PCR; TCRdb holds only in-frame clones, not every one. Of 2 million to 3 million clones detected, around nine tenths appear once; the ten largest clones hold around 0.14%. Input material: naive CD4+ T cells sorted from blood. Subset described: CD45RA+ positively selected. The receptors were gathered from a man between 18 and 29 years old in good health.

The V gene is TRBV5-4, the J gene TRBJ1-1; D might be TRBD1 (6 bases). The CDR3 is 15 residues long. Trimming left V 4 bases short and J 4 bases short, with 17 bases between. Germline V gene sequence: CDR1 SGHNT, CDR2 YYREEE (reference sequence). CDR3 amino acids: CASSPTDSFTTEAFF. In DNA, the CDR3 is TGTGCCAGCAGCCCTACGGACAGTTTCACCACTGAAGCTTTCTTT. The whole variable domain, remainder taken from reference TRBV5-4 and TRBJ1-1, is ETGVTQSPTHLIKTRGQQVTLRCSSQSGHNTVSWYQQALGQGPQFIFQYYREEENGRGNFPPRFSGLQFPNYSSELNVNALELDDSALYLCASSPTDSFTTEAFFGQGTRLTVV.

J is TRBJ2-2 and V is TRBV18; D not certain. The V end was cut by 6 bases, the J end by 0 bases, with 11 bases between. Per germline, CDR1 KGHSH and CDR2 LQKENI. This CDR3 comprises 15 residues. For the CDR3, the DNA is TGTGCCAGCTCCCGGCGTGAGGCGAACACCGGGGAGCTGTTTTTT. The encoded protein is CASSRREANTGELFF.

The chain combines TRBV5-1 with TRBJ2-1, with 12 bases aligning to TRBD2. Per germline, CDR1 SGHRS and CDR2 YFSETQ. V gave up 4 bases and J gave up 7 bases; unmatched junction bases: 6. The CDR3 consists of 15 residues. The CDR3 region has the DNA TGCGCCAGCAGCCCTGGGACTAGCGGGTGGAATGAGCAGTTCTTC. Residues: CASSPGTSGWNEQFF.

CDR3 sequence reads: CASSVDRVSGNTIYF. The CDR3 DNA reads as TGTGCCAGCAGCGTGGACAGAGTCTCTGGAAACACCATATATTTT. The chain links TRBV5-4 to TRBJ1-3; weak D call: TRBD1 (6 bases). V was pared by 4 bases and J by 0 bases, with 11 bases between. The CDR3 runs 15 residues. Germline loops: CDR1 SGHNT, CDR2 YYREEE (reference sequence).

The chain couples TRBV9 to TRBJ2-1; D is unresolved. Germline CDR1 and CDR2: SGDLS and YYNGEE. The CDR3 runs to 16 residues. V lost 0 bases and J lost 6, with 16 bases in between. CDR3 sequence (DNA): TGTGCCAGCAGCGTAGGATCCTTGGGATATGGCAATGAGCAGTTCTTC. Translation gives CASSVGSLGYGNEQFF.

The J gene is TRBJ1-6, the V gene TRBV30, with TRBD1 matching 7 bases. CDR3 length equals 17 residues. J was trimmed by 3 bases and V by 4 bases; bases with no gene match: 12. The germline V gene encodes CDR1 GTSNPN and CDR2 SVGIG (reference sequence). CDR3 nucleotides: TGTGCCTGGACGACGGACAGGAGGCTATACTATAATTCACCCCTCCACTTT. Translation: CAWTTDRRLYYNSPLHF.

J is TRBJ2-7 and V is TRBV6-6; 8 nucleotides agree with TRBD1. This CDR3 is built from 16 residues. The trim removed 7 bases at V and 2 bases at J, leaving 13 bases unmatched. Germline V gene lookup returns CDR1 MNHNY and CDR2 SVGAGI (reference sequence). The CDR3: CASIRTGTGHPYEQYF. CDR3 coding DNA: TGTGCCAGCATCCGTACCGGGACAGGCCATCCCTACGAGCAGTACTTC.

The chain uses TRBV6-1 and TRBJ1-1; 10 nucleotides align to TRBD1. V lost 6 bases, J lost 2 bases, and 3 bases stayed unmatched. Germline CDR1 MNHNS, CDR2 SASEGT. The CDR3 loop spans 14 amino acids. CDR3 DNA sequence: TGTGCCAGCAGCCCGACAGGGGGCAACACTGAAGCTTTCTTT. The encoded protein is CASSPTGGNTEAFF.

The genes are TRBV5-1 and TRBJ1-2; D unclear. With 2 bases removed from V and 5 bases from J, the gap between germline ends came to 13 bases. The CDR3 is 14 amino acids. Germline loops: CDR1 SGHRS, CDR2 YFSETQ. For the CDR3, the DNA is TGCGCCAGCAGCTTCCCGGGGAATAGGTATGGCTACACCTTC. Its translation is CASSFPGNRYGYTF.

V usage is TRBV4-3 and J usage is TRBJ2-5, with 12 nucleotides matching TRBD2. CDR1 and CDR2 (germline): LGHNA, YSLEER. This CDR3 contains 17 residues. Losses at the gene ends were 4 bases for V and 1 base for J; bases not matched to a gene: 7. In DNA, the CDR3 is TGCGCCAGCAGCCTAGGACTAGCGGGAACGTCCCAAGAGACCCAGTACTTC. It codes for CASSLGLAGTSQETQYF.

The CDR3 loop reads CASSFARGDTQYF. CDR3 sequence (DNA): TGTGCCAGCAGCTTCGCAAGAGGGGATACGCAGTATTTT. The gene calls are TRBV7-3 and TRBJ2-3; tentatively, D is TRBD2 (5 bases). Between the trimmed V and J ends, which lost 3 bases and 6 bases, there was a span of 10 bases. The CDR3 has 13 residues. Germline CDR1 reads SGHTA; CDR2 reads FQGTGA.

The V and J genes are TRBV30 and TRBJ2-5; D gene unclear. The closer fit of TRBJ2-7 to the DNA end suggests the J call may be wrong. The CDR3 extends over 11 amino acids. The germline V gene encodes CDR1 GTSNPN and CDR2 SVGIG (reference sequence). CDR3 sequence (DNA): TGTGCCTCAGGCCCCTCCTACGAGCAGTACTTC. It yields the protein CASGPSYEQYF.

The chain combines TRBV30 with TRBJ2-5; D is possibly TRBD1 or TRBD2 (5 bases each). The end of the DNA aligns better with TRBJ2-7, so the J call may be wrong. Per germline, CDR1 GTSNPN and CDR2 SVGIG (reference sequence). The length of the CDR3 is 14 residues. CDR3 sequence (DNA): TGTGCTCGGGACGCAGAGCCGAACTCCTACGAGCAGTACTTC. It encodes CARDAEPNSYEQYF.

This rearrangement joins TRBV5-1 to TRBJ2-1; D gene ambiguous. The CDR3 spans 16 residues. The V gene lost 0 bases and the J gene lost 5 bases, with 15 bases spanning the gap. CDR1 and CDR2 (germline): SGHRS, YFSETQ. The CDR3 is CASSLAGSAVNNEQFF. Here the CDR3 DNA reads TGCGCCAGCAGCTTGGCTGGCTCCGCGGTAAACAATGAGCAGTTCTTC.

This rearrangement joins TRBV19 to TRBJ1-4, with 7 bases lining up with TRBD1. The CDR3 totals 16 residues. V trimming: 11 bases; J trimming: 4 bases; junction bases outside the gene matches: 16. Germline V lookup: CDR1 LNHDA, CDR2 SQIVND (reference sequence). CDR3 in DNA: TGTGCCCACCTCGGGGGAGGGGGCTATGATAATGAAAAACTGTTTTTT. Protein product: CAHLGGGGYDNEKLFF.

The chain joins TRBV10-3 to TRBJ2-1; tentatively, D is TRBD2 (5 bases). The CDR3 loop spans 13 amino acids. Trimming shortened V by 4 bases and J by 3 bases, and 7 bases separated the two germline ends. Per germline, CDR1 ENHRY and CDR2 SYGVKD. The CDR3 loop is CAISGRGYNEQFF. CDR3 DNA: TGTGCCATCAGTGGACGGGGCTACAATGAGCAGTTCTTC.

The rearrangement uses TRBV19 and TRBJ1-6; no clear D gene. Germline loops: CDR1 LNHDA, CDR2 SQIVND (reference sequence). Trimming removed 4 bases from V and 7 bases from J, with 14 bases in between. The CDR3 length is 15 residues. The CDR3 sequence is CASSTVEGSNSPLHF. The CDR3, as DNA: TGTGCCAGTAGTACCGTGGAGGGAAGCAATTCACCCCTCCACTTT.

This clone showed up just a few times. This chain joins TRBV25-1 and TRBJ1-1; D gene ambiguous. The CDR3 has 11 residues. Trimming pared 6 bases from V and 1 base from J, leaving 3 bases between. CDR1 and CDR2 (germline): MGHDK, SYGVNS. Here the CDR3 DNA reads TGTGCCAGCAGATCGAACACTGAAGCTTTCTTT. It encodes CASRSNTEAFF.

V is TRBV10-3 and J is TRBJ2-3, with D possibly matching TRBD1 (6 bases). Trimming left V 9 bases short and J 1 base short, with 8 bases between. CDR1 is ENHRY, CDR2 SYGVKD, per germline. This CDR3 region has 12 residues. CDR3 in DNA: TGTGCCATGGGGGCGGGCACAGATACGCAGTATTTT. Encoded protein: CAMGAGTDTQYF.

This chain uses TRBV7-6 with TRBJ1-2; D is unclear. The CDR3 contains 13 residues. Deletions cut 6 bases from V and 5 bases from J, with 13 bases between. CDR1 and CDR2 (germline): SGHVS, FNYEAQ. The CDR3 reads CASSSNSQYGYTF. In DNA, the CDR3 is TGTGCCAGCAGTTCGAACTCCCAGTATGGCTACACCTTC.

Comments on this clone: This sample also contains other DNA sequences that code for the same CDR3. The chain employs TRBV5-1 and TRBJ1-5, with no clear D. This CDR3 has 15 residues. Germline CDR1 reads SGHRS; CDR2 reads YFSETQ. Trimming pared 4 bases from V and 1 base from J, leaving 12 bases between. For the CDR3, the DNA is TGCGCCAGCAGCCTGGCGGGAGTCAGCAATCAGCCCCAGCATTTT. Amino acid sequence: CASSLAGVSNQPQHF.

Comment on this clone: At one end, the junction sequence differs from germline, possibly due to a read error. The chain recombines TRBV2 with TRBJ2-7; 7 bases are shared with TRBD1. Germline V CDR1 and CDR2: SNHLY, FYNNEI. This CDR3 is built from 15 residues. The CDR3 here is CASREGQAGSYEQYF. DNA for the CDR3: TGTGCCAGCAGGGAAGGACAGGCGGGCTCCTACGAGCAGTACTTC.

This rearrangement joins TRBV6-1 to TRBJ2-7; a weak D match, TRBD1 (6 bases). From germline, CDR1 is MNHNS and CDR2 SASEGT. The germline V and J ends were trimmed by 4 bases and 0 bases, with 13 bases remaining between them. The CDR3 consists of 15 residues. CDR3 sequence: CASSAGQRSSYEQYF. The CDR3 DNA reads TGTGCCAGCAGTGCCGGACAGAGAAGCTCCTACGAGCAGTACTTC.

J is TRBJ1-5 and V is TRBV7-9; possibly TRBD1 for D (5 bases). The CDR3 runs 16 residues. Germline loops: CDR1 SEHNR, CDR2 FQNEAQ (reference sequence). V lost 0 bases and J lost 3, with 12 bases in between. Here the CDR3 DNA reads TGTGCCAGCAGCTTAGCGCGGGGGAGCGTCAATCAGCCCCAGCATTTT. This encodes CASSLARGSVNQPQHF.

This chain uses TRBV4-1 with TRBJ2-7, with D unresolved. This CDR3 spans 14 amino acids. The germline gives CDR1 MGHRA, CDR2 YSYEKL. V lost 3 bases, J lost 0 bases, and 9 bases lay in between. The CDR3 region has the DNA TGCGCCAGCAGCCACCCGGACGGCTCCTACGAGCAGTACTTC. Its protein product is CASSHPDGSYEQYF.

The V call is TRBV28, the J call TRBJ2-4; D is undetermined. The CDR3 covers 11 residues. The V gene's germline CDR1 is MDHEN and CDR2 SYDVKM. CDR3 coding DNA: TGTGCTAGTTTAGCCAAAAACATTCAGTACTTC. Translation gives CASLAKNIQYF.

This clone has a handful of counts. The chain joins TRBV2 to TRBJ1-6; 9 bases match TRBD1. After removal of 8 bases from V and 10 bases from J, the junction contained 9 bases not matched to a gene. The CDR3 is 14 amino acids. Germline lookup yields CDR1 SNHLY and CDR2 FYNNEI. CDR3 DNA sequence: TGTGCCAGCCAAGGGACAGGGTCGATCTCACCCCTCCACTTT. Translating it yields CASQGTGSISPLHF.

The chain combines TRBV5-4 with TRBJ1-1; D possibly corresponds to TRBD1 (5 bases). Trimming took off 4 bases at V and 0 bases at J, with 13 bases between the two ends. This CDR3 has 15 amino acids. The V gene's germline CDR1 is SGHNT and CDR2 YYREEE (reference sequence). Here the CDR3 reads CASSGPGVMNTEAFF. The CDR3 DNA reads TGTGCCAGCAGCGGCCCGGGGGTCATGAACACTGAAGCTTTCTTT.